The 27 T cell receptor beta chains presented below share a single source sample, sequenced in a study of T cell responses to AZD1222 COVID-19 vaccine. The assay was immunoSEQ multiplex PCR, and TCRdb's table has in-frame clones only and misses some. The table records roughly 140,000 clones, around 88% of them present only once. Sample: peripheral blood, taken on day 0 of AZD1222 vaccination. The receptors here all came from an adult in good health.

The genes are TRBV19 and TRBJ1-2; maybe TRBD1 (5 bases). V was shortened by 8 bases and J by 4 bases, with 23 bases between the two germline ends. The CDR3 loop spans 16 amino acids. CDR1 and CDR2 from the germline V gene are LNHDA and SQIVND (reference sequence). DNA for the CDR3: TGTGCCAGTTCCGCGGCAGGGCGGCTCCTAGGCTATGGCTACACCTTC. Amino acids: CASSAAGRLLGYGYTF.

The chain is built from TRBV10-3 and TRBJ2-2; D remains unclear. The CDR3 is made up of 15 amino acids. Per the germline V gene, CDR1 is ENHRY and CDR2 is SYGVKD. V gave up 3 bases and J gave up 1 base, with 9 bases separating them. CDR3 loop: CAISDAPVNTGELFF. The CDR3 bases are TGTGCCATCAGTGACGCACCCGTGAACACCGGGGAGCTGTTTTTT.

This clone appeared a single time. The V gene is TRBV6-5, the J gene TRBJ1-5; 7 bases align to TRBD1. The germline gives CDR1 MNHEY, CDR2 SVGAGI. Trimming removed 6 bases from V and 6 bases from J; junction bases left unmatched: 8. CDR3 size: 14 residues. The CDR3 DNA follows: TGTGCCAGCAGACAAACAGGGGCTAGTCAGCCCCAGCATTTT. The encoded protein is CASRQTGASQPQHF.

The chain uses TRBV13 and TRBJ2-5; D remains ambiguous. Germline values: CDR1 PRHDT, CDR2 FYEKMQ (reference sequence). This CDR3 contains 14 residues. V gave up 2 bases and J gave up 7 bases, with 14 bases separating them. CDR3 in amino acids: CASSLSASVGTQYF. The DNA for the CDR3 is TGTGCCAGCAGCTTATCGGCCTCTGTCGGGACCCAGTACTTC.

The chain joins TRBV4-2 to TRBJ1-4, with a tentative D call TRBD1 (6 bases). V was trimmed by 2 bases and J by 5 bases, leaving 9 bases between them. Looked up from germline, CDR1 is LGHNA and CDR2 is YNFKEQ. The CDR3 covers 14 residues. In DNA form, the CDR3 reads TGTGCCAGCAGCCAATCTCAGGGGAATGAAAAACTGTTTTTT. This translates into CASSQSQGNEKLFF.

V gene TRBV13 combines with J gene TRBJ2-1, with 15 bases lining up with TRBD2. Germline-derived CDR1 and CDR2 are PRHDT and FYEKMQ (reference sequence). V lost 5 bases to trimming and J lost 11 bases; unmatched junction nucleotides: 13. CDR3 length equals 17 residues. CDR3 region: CASSGGLAGGLKAKQFF. CDR3 in DNA: TGTGCCAGCAGCGGGGGACTAGCGGGAGGTTTGAAAGCAAAGCAGTTCTTC. Full variable domain (outside the CDR3, taken from reference TRBV13 and TRBJ2-1): AAGVIQSPRHLIKEKRETATLKCYPIPRHDTVYWYQQGPGQDPQFLISFYEKMQSDKGSIPDRFSAQQFSDYHSELNMSSLELGDSALYFCASSGGLAGGLKAKQFFGPGTRLTVL.

V and J are TRBV28 and TRBJ1-2, with D possibly being TRBD1 (5 bases). This CDR3 spans 13 amino acids. The V gene lost 6 bases and the J gene lost 8 bases, with 16 bases spanning the gap. The V gene's germline CDR1 is MDHEN and CDR2 SYDVKM. For the CDR3, the DNA is TGTGCCAGCAGGTCACCAGGGAGACCCGGCTACACCTTC. Protein: CASRSPGRPGYTF.

The chain joins TRBV2 to TRBJ1-2, with D hard to call. The CDR3 loop spans 13 amino acids. Per the germline V gene, CDR1 is SNHLY and CDR2 is FYNNEI. V lost 0 bases to trimming and J lost 4 bases, with 6 bases between them. CDR3 nucleotide sequence: TGTGCCAGCAGTGAAGCGGGTCTCTATGGCTACACCTTC. It yields the protein CASSEAGLYGYTF.

This clone was observed a single time. The chain employs TRBV27 and TRBJ2-5; D is possibly TRBD1 (6 bases). The CDR3 totals 13 residues. CDR1 is MNHEY, CDR2 SMNVEV, per germline (reference sequence). V dropped 4 bases and J dropped 3 bases, with 9 bases sitting between them. CDR3 nucleotide sequence: TGTGCCAGCAGTTCATACAGGGAAGAGACCCAGTACTTC. It specifies CASSSYREETQYF.

The chain couples TRBV5-1 to TRBJ1-2; TRBD1 is a possible D gene (5 bases). The CDR3 runs 13 residues. Trimming stripped 0 bases from V and 7 bases from J, with 10 bases between. Germline V gene lookup returns CDR1 SGHRS and CDR2 YFSETQ. The CDR3 loop reads CASSLAGPFGYTF. In DNA, the CDR3 is TGCGCCAGCAGCTTGGCAGGGCCCTTTGGCTACACCTTC. Together with reference TRBV5-1 and TRBJ1-2, the CDR3 gives the full variable domain: KAGVTQTPRYLIKTRGQQVTLSCSPISGHRSVSWYQQTPGQGLQFLFEYFSETQRNKGNFPGRFSGRQFSNSRSEMNVSTLELGDSALYLCASSLAGPFGYTFGSGTRLTVV.

This clone is a singleton in its sample. V usage is TRBV19 and J usage is TRBJ1-5; D is possibly TRBD1 (6 bases). The CDR3 spans 14 residues. Germline assignment: CDR1 LNHDA and CDR2 SQIVND (reference sequence). Trimming left V 5 bases short and J 7 bases short, with 15 bases between. The CDR3 bases are TGTGCCAGTAGTTTGATGGGGGCGAGGCAGCCCCAGCATTTT. Amino acids: CASSLMGARQPQHF.

The CDR3 sequence: CAWAPDRDGGYTF. The DNA for the CDR3 is TGTGCCTGGGCCCCCGACAGGGATGGTGGCTACACCTTC. The chain combines TRBV30 with TRBJ1-2; 7 bases are a match to TRBD1. J was trimmed by 7 bases and V by 5 bases; bases with no gene match: 10. This CDR3 has 13 residues. Germline V gene data show CDR1 as GTSNPN and CDR2 as SVGIG (reference sequence).

The CDR3 coding sequence is TGTGCCAGCAGTGAATATATGGGACTAGCGGGGTCTGAGCAGTACTTC. Encoded protein: CASSEYMGLAGSEQYF. The chain employs TRBV25-1 and TRBJ2-7; TRBD2 matches 13 bases. The germline CDR1 and CDR2 sequences are MGHDK and SYGVNS. Trimming removed 0 bases from V and 7 bases from J; junction bases left unmatched: 6. This CDR3 spans 16 amino acids.

This clone has just one count. One junction end disagrees with the germline gene, perhaps due to a read error. CDR3 residues: CASSSGLTAGELFF. The CDR3 bases are TGTGCTAGCAGCTCCGGACTGACAGCCGGGGAGCTGTTTTTT. This chain links TRBV7-7 with TRBJ2-2; D might be TRBD1 or TRBD2, each matching 5 bases. The CDR3 runs 14 residues. CDR1 and CDR2 (germline): SSHAT, FNYEAQ (reference sequence).

The chain employs TRBV4-1 and TRBJ2-7; D is perhaps TRBD1 or TRBD2 (6 bases each). This CDR3 spans 15 amino acids. In germline, CDR1 is MGHRA, CDR2 YSYEKL. V lost 1 base and J lost 0, with 10 bases in between. The chain's CDR3 is CASSQGGARSYEQYF. The CDR3 nucleotides are TGCGCCAGCAGCCAAGGGGGGGCCCGCTCCTACGAGCAGTACTTC.

For this clone: Other DNA sequences in the sample encode the same CDR3. J is TRBJ2-5 and V is TRBV5-1; TRBD2 aligns across 9 bases. V was clipped by 0 bases and J by 5 bases; unmatched bases: 5. CDR1 is SGHRS, CDR2 YFSETQ, per germline. The CDR3 covers 15 residues. In DNA, the CDR3 is TGCGCCAGCAGCTTGGGGTCTAGCGGGATTGAGACCCAGTACTTC. Encoded protein: CASSLGSSGIETQYF.

The rearrangement joins TRBV6-2 or TRBV6-3 to TRBJ1-1; D gene uncertain. Germline CDR1 MNHEY, CDR2 SVGEGT. Trimming removed 2 bases from V and 11 bases from J, with 9 bases in between. This CDR3 region has 11 residues. The CDR3 loop reads CASSYRRGAFF. In DNA, the CDR3 is TGTGCCAGCAGTTACCGACGTGGCGCTTTCTTT.

The rearrangement joins TRBV7-6 to TRBJ1-1, with D perhaps matching TRBD1 (5 bases). Germline CDR1 is SGHVS and CDR2 is FNYEAQ. V was shortened by 5 bases and J by 3 bases, with 13 bases between the two germline ends. There are 14 residues in the CDR3. The CDR3 loop is CASSPTEGDTEAFF. CDR3 DNA sequence: TGTGCCAGCAGCCCGACAGAGGGCGACACTGAAGCTTTCTTT.

The CDR3: CASSLSGTGDNYGYTF. CDR3 nucleotides: TGTGCCAGCAGTTTATCAGGGACAGGGGATAACTATGGCTACACCTTC. This chain links TRBV28 with TRBJ1-2; 10 positions agree with TRBD1. CDR1 and CDR2 (germline): MDHEN, SYDVKM. This CDR3 spans 16 amino acids. V was clipped by 1 base and J by 1 base; unmatched bases: 3.

The genes are TRBV6-1 and TRBJ1-6, with D perhaps matching TRBD1 (5 bases). Germline V gene sequence: CDR1 MNHNS, CDR2 SASEGT. The CDR3 consists of 16 residues. V was trimmed by 1 base and J by 4 bases, leaving 11 bases between them. Here the CDR3 DNA reads TGTGCCAGCAGTGAAGAGTGGGGGAGTTATAATTCACCCCTCCACTTT. Its protein is CASSEEWGSYNSPLHF.

This chain uses TRBV7-2 with TRBJ2-1; TRBD2 matches at 11 bases. The length of the CDR3 is 16 residues. Germline assignment: CDR1 SGHTA and CDR2 FQGNSA. V shed 1 base, J shed 5 bases, and the junction held 4 bases outside the gene matches. The CDR3 protein is CASSLVGTSGHNEQFF. The CDR3 DNA is TGTGCCAGCAGCTTAGTGGGGACTAGCGGACACAATGAGCAGTTCTTC. Full variable domain (rest looked up from reference TRBV7-2 and TRBJ2-1): GAGVSQSPSNKVTEKGKDVELRCDPISGHTALYWYRQSLGQGLEFLIYFQGNSAPDKSGLPSDRFSAERTGGSVSTLTIQRTQQEDSAVYLCASSLVGTSGHNEQFFGPGTRLTVL.

This clone was recorded only once. CDR3 amino acids: CASHVSFSGNTIYF. In nucleotides, the CDR3 is TGTGCCAGCCATGTCAGTTTCTCTGGAAACACCATATATTTT. The V and J genes are TRBV6-5 and TRBJ1-3; D gene uncertain. This CDR3 comprises 14 residues. The V end was cut by 8 bases, the J end by 0 bases, with 11 bases between. The germline V gene has CDR1 MNHEY and CDR2 SVGAGI.

The V gene is TRBV25-1, the J gene TRBJ1-4; maybe TRBD1 (5 bases). The CDR3 totals 18 residues. The V gene's germline CDR1 is MGHDK and CDR2 SYGVNS. V dropped 1 base and J dropped 4 bases, with 19 bases sitting between them. The chain's CDR3 is CASSESAGHFPLNEKLFF. The CDR3 DNA reads as TGTGCCAGCAGTGAATCCGCGGGGCATTTTCCCCTTAATGAAAAACTGTTTTTT.

The chain has TRBV11-2 and TRBJ2-1, with 15 positions matching TRBD2. Germline CDR1 SGHAT, CDR2 FQNNGV. The CDR3 is made up of 14 amino acids. The trim removed 5 bases at V and 9 bases at J, leaving 2 bases unmatched. The CDR3 spells CASSGLAGGSEQFF. The CDR3 DNA reads as TGTGCCAGCAGCGGACTAGCGGGAGGGAGTGAGCAGTTCTTC.

This clone was observed a handful of times. The chain combines TRBV10-3 with TRBJ2-3, with a weak D call TRBD2 (6 bases). The CDR3 consists of 14 residues. V lost 7 bases to trimming and J lost 4 bases, with 15 bases between them. The germline V gene encodes CDR1 ENHRY and CDR2 SYGVKD. CDR3 sequence reads: CAINTGSGPDTQYF. The CDR3 nucleotides read TGTGCCATCAACACCGGGAGTGGGCCAGATACGCAGTATTTT.

The chain carries TRBV14 and TRBJ2-7, with 9 nucleotides matching TRBD1. Germline trimming cut 6 bases from V and 0 bases from J; bases unmatched to any gene: 6. Germline V gene lookup returns CDR1 SGHDN and CDR2 FVKESK. There are 15 residues in the CDR3. CDR3 coding DNA: TGTGCCAGCAGTTCCGGGACAGGGAGCTCCTACGAGCAGTACTTC. Its protein is CASSSGTGSSYEQYF.

Only one count was recorded for this clone. The rearrangement links TRBV4-2 to TRBJ1-2; D is uncertain. The germline CDR1 and CDR2 sequences are LGHNA and YNFKEQ. The CDR3 covers 15 residues. V gave up 0 bases and J gave up 8 bases, with 16 bases separating them. In DNA, the CDR3 is TGTGCCAGCAGCCAAGAGTCCCAGGCTACTTGGGGCTACACCTTC. This gives the protein CASSQESQATWGYTF.